The 25 T cell receptor beta chains presented below share a single source sample, sequenced in a study of T cells after yellow fever vaccination. TCRdb itself ran the 5' RACE reads through MiXCR, one entry per CDR3 protein. Of 95,000 to 150,000 distinct CDR3 sequences in the sample, roughly 10% are singletons; the top ten hold roughly 40%. The sample in question was CD8+ T cells sorted from PBMCs, obtained on the day of the yellow fever booster vaccination. These receptors all stem from a man aged 18 to 30 who received the YFV17D yellow fever vaccine.

This clonotype was detected ten times or more. The CDR3 sequence: CATEDLAGQKGELFF. CDR3 DNA: TGTGCCACCGAAGATCTAGCGGGGCAGAAAGGGGAGCTGTTTTTT. The rearrangement joins TRBV24-1 to TRBJ2-2, with 9 bases that match TRBD2. This CDR3 region has 15 residues. Trimming removed 9 bases from V and 8 bases from J; junction bases left unmatched: 12. The germline V gene encodes CDR1 KGHDR and CDR2 SFDVKD.

The chain uses TRBV7-9 and TRBJ2-1, with 7 bases that match TRBD2. The CDR3 runs to 16 residues. V trimming: 5 bases; J trimming: 1 base; junction bases outside the gene matches: 8. CDR1 and CDR2 (germline): SEHNR, FQNEAQ (reference sequence). This CDR3 is CASSTRGVLSYNEQFF. The DNA for the CDR3 is TGTGCCAGCAGCACTCGGGGGGTTTTATCCTACAATGAGCAGTTCTTC.

In this sample, this clonotype turned up a few times. The chain links TRBV4-3 to TRBJ1-6; possible D gene TRBD1, 6 bases. Trimming cost V 4 bases and J 10 bases, with 23 bases left between them. CDR3 length: 17 amino acids. The germline V gene has CDR1 LGHNA and CDR2 YSLEER. The CDR3 DNA reads as TGCGCCAGCAGCCGGGGAGAGGGTCGGGACAATAGGTCACCCCTCCACTTT. Amino acid sequence: CASSRGEGRDNRSPLHF.

This clonotype showed up just a few times. The J gene is TRBJ2-7, the V gene TRBV4-1, with D tentatively TRBD1 or TRBD2 (5 bases each). Trimming removed 0 bases from V and 2 bases from J, with 14 bases in between. Looked up from germline, CDR1 is MGHRA and CDR2 is YSYEKL. The CDR3 loop spans 16 amino acids. This chain's CDR3 is CASSQEHRDGTYEQYF. The CDR3 bases are TGCGCCAGCAGCCAAGAGCATAGGGACGGAACCTACGAGCAGTACTTC.

The sample holds a few counts of this clonotype. This chain connects TRBV24-1 to TRBJ2-1; 13 bases agree with TRBD2. From germline, CDR1 is KGHDR and CDR2 SFDVKD. With V trimmed by 9 bases and J by 5 bases, 3 bases remained unmatched. The CDR3 has 14 amino acids. The DNA of the CDR3 is TGTGCCACCGCCGGGACTAGCGGGGACAATGAGCAGTTCTTC. Protein product: CATAGTSGDNEQFF.

This clonotype was seen a few times. CDR3 sequence: CASSFSAGQDTGELFF. Here the CDR3 DNA reads TGTGCCAGCAGCTTTTCCGCGGGGCAAGACACCGGGGAGCTGTTTTTT. V usage is TRBV5-6 and J usage is TRBJ2-2; tentative D call: TRBD2 (6 bases). Between the trimmed V and J ends, which lost 2 bases and 3 bases, there was a span of 14 bases. The CDR3 covers 16 residues. Germline values: CDR1 SGHDT, CDR2 YYEEEE.

The sample holds many counts of this clonotype. The chain employs TRBV7-2 and TRBJ2-2, with 12 nucleotides matching TRBD2. After removal of 7 bases from V and 5 bases from J, the junction contained 17 bases not matched to a gene. This CDR3 is built from 19 residues. The V gene's germline CDR1 is SGHTA and CDR2 FQGNSA. CDR3: CASTLTRTSGEFGTGELFF. The CDR3 DNA is TGTGCCAGCACCCTCACAAGGACTAGCGGGGAATTTGGGACCGGGGAGCTGTTTTTT.

This clonotype was seen a handful of times. The CDR3 protein is CASSLRLAVKETQYF. In DNA form, the CDR3 reads TGTGCCAGCAGCTTGAGACTAGCGGTAAAAGAGACCCAGTACTTC. This chain joins TRBV7-6 and TRBJ2-5, with 9 bases identical to TRBD2. The CDR3 totals 15 residues. Germline values: CDR1 SGHVS, CDR2 FNYEAQ. After removal of 3 bases from V and 3 bases from J, the junction contained 5 bases not matched to a gene.

With respect to this clonotype: The junction departs from the called germline gene at one end, perhaps through a read error. V gene TRBV28 combines with J gene TRBJ2-2; TRBD2 might be the D (6 bases). CDR1 MDHEN and CDR2 SYDVKM come from the germline V gene. This CDR3 has 14 residues. The CDR3 is CACSFGLLTGELFF. CDR3 nucleotide sequence: TGTGCCTGCAGTTTTGGACTACTCACCGGGGAGCTGTTTTTT. Together with reference TRBV28 and TRBJ2-2, the CDR3 gives the full variable domain: DVKVTQSSRYLVKRTGEKVFLECVQDMDHENMFWYRQDPGLGLRLIYFSYDVKMKEKGDIPEGYSVSREKKERFSLILESASTNQTSMYLCACSFGLLTGELFFGEGSRLTVL.

This clonotype was seen at least ten times. This sequence joins TRBV5-1 and TRBJ2-1; D gene unclear. Germline lookup yields CDR1 SGHRS and CDR2 YFSETQ. Trimming removed 1 base at V and 7 bases at J, with 9 bases between. This CDR3 comprises 13 residues. The CDR3 is CASSLWLGNEQFF. CDR3 DNA: TGCGCCAGCAGCTTGTGGCTGGGGAATGAGCAGTTCTTC. Full variable domain (remainder filled in from reference TRBV5-1 and TRBJ2-1): KAGVTQTPRYLIKTRGQQVTLSCSPISGHRSVSWYQQTPGQGLQFLFEYFSETQRNKGNFPGRFSGRQFSNSRSEMNVSTLELGDSALYLCASSLWLGNEQFFGPGTRLTVL.

This clonotype has only a few counts. The J gene is TRBJ1-1, the V gene TRBV19, with D possibly TRBD1 on 6 matching bases. The CDR3 loop spans 13 amino acids. V was clipped by 5 bases and J by 2 bases, with 9 bases between them. CDR1 and CDR2 from the germline V gene are LNHDA and SQIVND (reference sequence). The CDR3 nucleotides are TGTGCCAGTAGTGGACAGAGTAACACTGAAGCTTTCTTT. It encodes CASSGQSNTEAFF.

This clonotype was counted between two and nine times. This sequence joins TRBV12-3 or TRBV12-4 and TRBJ2-4; TRBD1 agrees at 9 bases. Trimming at V came to 6 bases and at J to 1 base, leaving 7 bases not matched to a gene. The CDR3 extends over 16 amino acids. CDR3 sequence reads: CASRSLGTGAKNIQYF. The DNA of the CDR3 is TGTGCCAGCAGATCCCTAGGGACAGGGGCCAAAAACATTCAGTACTTC.

This clonotype was seen only a few times. The rearrangement joins TRBV5-1 to TRBJ1-1; D ambiguous. Germline V gene lookup returns CDR1 SGHRS and CDR2 YFSETQ. This CDR3 is 15 amino acids long. V lost 5 bases to trimming and J lost 2 bases, with 16 bases between them. The CDR3 is CASSFSSTENTEAFF. In DNA form, the CDR3 reads TGCGCCAGCAGTTTCTCTTCCACAGAAAACACTGAAGCTTTCTTT. Variable domain in full (rest from reference TRBV5-1 and TRBJ1-1): KAGVTQTPRYLIKTRGQQVTLSCSPISGHRSVSWYQQTPGQGLQFLFEYFSETQRNKGNFPGRFSGRQFSNSRSEMNVSTLELGDSALYLCASSFSSTENTEAFFGQGTRLTVV.

The chain uses TRBV12-3 or TRBV12-4 and TRBJ2-1, with 12 bases that match TRBD2. The V segment lost 6 bases and the J segment 7 bases; nucleotides outside the gene matches: 10. The CDR3 has 16 amino acids. CDR3 bases: TGTGCCAGCAGCCCCAAGACTAGCGGGGGTTCGAATGAGCAGTTCTTC. It translates to CASSPKTSGGSNEQFF.

This rearrangement joins TRBV24-1 to TRBJ2-3; D is perhaps TRBD1 (6 bases). The germline gives CDR1 KGHDR, CDR2 SFDVKD. The V and J ends lost 5 bases and 4 bases respectively, with 15 bases between them. CDR3 size: 15 residues. CDR3 protein: CATSALQGSPDTQYF. The DNA of the CDR3 is TGTGCCACCAGTGCTCTCCAGGGGAGCCCAGATACGCAGTATTTT.

The chain joins TRBV9 to TRBJ1-5, with unresolved D. Germline V gene data show CDR1 as SGDLS and CDR2 as YYNGEE. CDR3 length: 14 amino acids. Trimming took 0 bases from V and 3 from J, leaving 7 bases between them. CDR3 protein: CASSVGGNNQPQHF. CDR3 DNA: TGTGCCAGCAGCGTAGGGGGTAACAATCAGCCCCAGCATTTT. Full variable domain (rest looked up from reference TRBV9 and TRBJ1-5): DSGVTQTPKHLITATGQRVTLRCSPRSGDLSVYWYQQSLDQGLQFLIQYYNGEERAKGNILERFSAQQFPDLHSELNLSSLELGDSALYFCASSVGGNNQPQHFGDGTRLSIL.

The chain recombines TRBV5-1 with TRBJ1-2, with unresolved D. Trimming removed 0 bases at V and 4 bases at J, with 13 bases between. The germline gives CDR1 SGHRS, CDR2 YFSETQ. The CDR3 contains 15 residues. This CDR3 is CASSLEMPGSYGYTF. As DNA, the CDR3 is TGCGCCAGCAGCTTGGAGATGCCGGGCAGCTATGGCTACACCTTC.

This clonotype was counted at least ten times. CDR3 sequence: CASSWMYNEQFF. The CDR3 DNA reads as TGTGCCAGCAGTTGGATGTACAATGAGCAGTTCTTC. This chain joins TRBV6-2 or TRBV6-3 and TRBJ2-1; D is unresolved. The CDR3 loop spans 12 amino acids. With 4 bases removed from V and 4 bases from J, the gap between germline ends came to 5 bases. The germline V gene encodes CDR1 MNHEY and CDR2 SVGEGT.

As for this clonotype: This could be a read error, since a much larger clone is one nucleotide away. The J gene is TRBJ2-2, the V gene TRBV7-2; D not certain. There are 12 residues in the CDR3. CDR1 SGHTA and CDR2 FQGNSA come from the germline V gene. V shed 2 bases and J shed 6 bases, with 4 bases lying between them. CDR3 protein: CASSLNAGELFF. CDR3 coding DNA: TGTGCCAGCAGCTTAAACGCCGGGGAGCTGTTTTTT. The full variable domain, its missing parts supplied by reference TRBV7-2 and TRBJ2-2, is GAGVSQSPSNKVTEKGKDVELRCDPISGHTALYWYRQSLGQGLEFLIYFQGNSAPDKSGLPSDRFSAERTGGSVSTLTIQRTQQEDSAVYLCASSLNAGELFFGEGSRLTVL.

The chain recombines TRBV7-2 with TRBJ1-5; D not resolved. The CDR3 is made up of 16 amino acids. The germline gives CDR1 SGHTA, CDR2 FQGNSA. Trimming pared 0 bases from V and 0 bases from J, leaving 9 bases between. The CDR3 coding sequence is TGTGCCAGCAGCTTAGCGCGAGGGTCTAGCAATCAGCCCCAGCATTTT. It is translated as CASSLARGSSNQPQHF.

Only a few counts were recorded for this clonotype. The gene calls are TRBV9 and TRBJ2-2; D assignment may be TRBD1 or TRBD2 (6 bases each). CDR3 size: 16 residues. Per the germline V gene, CDR1 is SGDLS and CDR2 is YYNGEE. V gave up 3 bases and J gave up 4 bases, with 16 bases separating them. The CDR3, as DNA: TGTGCCAGCAGCGCGGGGACTCAGGGGCGCACCGGGGAGCTGTTTTTT. As protein: CASSAGTQGRTGELFF.

The chain links TRBV12-3 or TRBV12-4 to TRBJ2-2; weak D call: TRBD2 (6 bases). This CDR3 has 15 residues. V shed 6 bases and J shed 7 bases, with 18 bases lying between them. The CDR3 region has the DNA TGTGCCAGCAGCCAAGGTCGAGCGGGCAACGGGGAGCTGTTTTTT. As protein: CASSQGRAGNGELFF.

The rearrangement links TRBV12-3 or TRBV12-4 to TRBJ2-1; TRBD1 might be the D (6 bases). Trimming removed 6 bases at V and 6 bases at J, with 15 bases between. The CDR3 contains 14 residues. CDR3 amino acids: CASSPDGGRNEQFF. CDR3 coding DNA: TGTGCCAGCAGCCCCGATGGGGGCCGCAATGAGCAGTTCTTC.

The chain couples TRBV19 to TRBJ1-1; TRBD1 might be the D (6 bases). Deletions cut 9 bases from V and 5 bases from J, with 22 bases between. From germline, CDR1 is LNHDA and CDR2 SQIVND (reference sequence). CDR3 length: 15 amino acids. The CDR3 DNA reads TGTGCCAGCAGGGAACGGGCAGGGGCTTGGACTGAAGCTTTCTTT. Translation: CASRERAGAWTEAFF.

This clonotype was picked up a small number of times. Here the CDR3 reads CASSLGGDSYEQYF. CDR3 sequence (DNA): TGCGCCAGCAGCTTAGGCGGGGACTCCTACGAGCAGTACTTC. The V call is TRBV5-1, the J call TRBJ2-7; tentatively, D is TRBD2 (6 bases). The V gene's germline CDR1 is SGHRS and CDR2 YFSETQ. The CDR3 is 14 residues long. Trimming took off 2 bases at V and 0 bases at J, with 9 bases between the two ends.